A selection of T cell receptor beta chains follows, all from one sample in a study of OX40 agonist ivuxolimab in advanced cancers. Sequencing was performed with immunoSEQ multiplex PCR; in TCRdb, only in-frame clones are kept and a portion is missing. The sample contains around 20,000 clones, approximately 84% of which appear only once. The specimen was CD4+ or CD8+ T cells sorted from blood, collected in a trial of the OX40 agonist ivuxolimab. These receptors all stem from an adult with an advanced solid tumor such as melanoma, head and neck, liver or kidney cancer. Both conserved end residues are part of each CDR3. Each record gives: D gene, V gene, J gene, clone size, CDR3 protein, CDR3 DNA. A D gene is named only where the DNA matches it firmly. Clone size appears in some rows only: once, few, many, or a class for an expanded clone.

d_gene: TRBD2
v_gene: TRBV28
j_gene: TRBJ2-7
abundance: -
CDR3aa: CASSPLAGASWEQYF
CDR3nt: TGTGCCAGCAGTCCCCTAGCGGGGGCGTCGTGGGAGCAGTACTTC

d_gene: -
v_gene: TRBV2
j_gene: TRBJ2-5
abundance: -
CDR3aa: CASRRLSYQETQYF
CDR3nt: TGTGCCTCTCGAAGACTATCGTACCAAGAGACCCAGTACTTC

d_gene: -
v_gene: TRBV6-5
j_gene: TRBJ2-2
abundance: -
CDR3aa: CATTYYGGATGELFF
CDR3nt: TGTGCCACTACTTACTACGGGGGCGCGACCGGGGAGCTGTTTTTT

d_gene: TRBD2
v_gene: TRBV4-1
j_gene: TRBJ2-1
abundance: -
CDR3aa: CASSQVRAASGGAGEQFF
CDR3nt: TGCGCCAGCAGCCAAGTCCGGGCGGCTAGCGGGGGGGCGGGTGAGCAGTTCTTC

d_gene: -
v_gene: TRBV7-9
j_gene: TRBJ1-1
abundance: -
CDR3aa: CASSLGLRTAGNTEAFF
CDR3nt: TGTGCCAGCAGCTTAGGTTTGAGGACAGCAGGAAACACTGAAGCTTTCTTT

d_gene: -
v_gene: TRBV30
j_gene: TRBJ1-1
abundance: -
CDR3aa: CAWSRLRTLNTEAFF
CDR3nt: TGTGCCTGGAGTAGGTTGAGGACATTGAACACTGAAGCTTTCTTT

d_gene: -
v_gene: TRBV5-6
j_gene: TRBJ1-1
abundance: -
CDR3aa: CASSLSTGLGEAFF
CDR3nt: TGTGCCAGCAGCCTTTCGACGGGTTTGGGTGAAGCTTTCTTT

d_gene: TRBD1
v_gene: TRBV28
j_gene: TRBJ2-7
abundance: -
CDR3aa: CASLPRDSYYEQYF
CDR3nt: TGTGCCAGCCTACCCCGGGACAGTTACTACGAGCAGTACTTC

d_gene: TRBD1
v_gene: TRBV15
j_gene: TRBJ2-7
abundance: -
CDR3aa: CATSRDRGLYEQYF
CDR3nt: TGTGCCACCAGCAGGGACAGGGGGCTCTACGAGCAGTACTTC

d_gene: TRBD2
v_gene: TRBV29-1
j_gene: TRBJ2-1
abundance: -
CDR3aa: CSVEVTSSSYNEQFF
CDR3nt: TGCAGCGTTGAAGTGACTAGCAGCTCCTACAATGAGCAGTTCTTC

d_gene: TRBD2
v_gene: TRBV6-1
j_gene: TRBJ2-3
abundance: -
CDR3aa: CASSEWRGGQDTQYF
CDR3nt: TGTGCCAGCAGTGAATGGCGGGGGGGCCAAGATACGCAGTATTTT

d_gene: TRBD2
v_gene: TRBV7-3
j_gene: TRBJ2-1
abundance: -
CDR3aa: CASSLTGIAGINEQFF
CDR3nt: TGTGCCAGCAGCTTAACGGGGATAGCGGGAATCAATGAGCAGTTCTTC

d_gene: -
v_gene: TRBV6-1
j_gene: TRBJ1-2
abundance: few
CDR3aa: CASSEGGAVYGYTF
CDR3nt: TGTGCCAGCAGTGAGGGGGGCGCCGTGTATGGCTACACCTTC

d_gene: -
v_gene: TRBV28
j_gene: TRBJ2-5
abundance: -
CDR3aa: CATNPRGDYGTQYF
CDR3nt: TGTGCCACCAACCCCCGCGGGGATTATGGGACCCAGTACTTC

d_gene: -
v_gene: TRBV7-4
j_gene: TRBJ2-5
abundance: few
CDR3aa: CASSLAVGSPQETQYF
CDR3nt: TGTGCCAGCAGCTTAGCGGTGGGAAGTCCGCAAGAGACCCAGTACTTC

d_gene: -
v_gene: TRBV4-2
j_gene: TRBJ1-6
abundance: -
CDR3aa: CASRPRAGGMDESPLHF
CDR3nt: TGTGCCAGCAGACCGAGGGCAGGTGGGATGGATGAGTCACCCCTCCACTTT

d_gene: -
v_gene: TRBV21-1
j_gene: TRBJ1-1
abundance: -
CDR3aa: CASPLGSVAFCAFF
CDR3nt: TGTGCCAGCCCCCTAGGGTCAGTAGCCTTTTGTGCTTTCTTT

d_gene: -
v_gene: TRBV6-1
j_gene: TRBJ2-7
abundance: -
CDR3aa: CASIPRGGSYEQYF
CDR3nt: TGTGCCAGCATCCCCAGGGGAGGTTCCTACGAGCAGTACTTC

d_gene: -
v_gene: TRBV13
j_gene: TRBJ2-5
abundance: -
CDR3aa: CASSSRVEGRETQYF
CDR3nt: TGTGCCAGCAGCTCACGGGTCGAAGGGCGGGAGACCCAGTACTTC

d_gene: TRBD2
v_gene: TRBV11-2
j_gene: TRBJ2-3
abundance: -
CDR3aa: CASSLSGGGTDTQYF
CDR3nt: TGTGCCAGCAGCCTTAGCGGGGGAGGCACAGATACGCAGTATTTT

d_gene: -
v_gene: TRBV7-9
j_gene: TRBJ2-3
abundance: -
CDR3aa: CASSLSTADTQYF
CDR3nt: TGTGCCAGCAGCTTATCTACGGCAGATACGCAGTATTTT

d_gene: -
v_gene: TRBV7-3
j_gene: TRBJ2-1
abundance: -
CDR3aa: CASSLGSRIGNEQFF
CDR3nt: TGTGCCAGCAGCTTAGGAAGCAGGATAGGCAATGAGCAGTTCTTC

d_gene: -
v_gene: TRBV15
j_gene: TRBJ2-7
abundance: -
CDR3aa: CATSRVSNTGTGTLGQYF
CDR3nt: TGTGCCACCAGCAGAGTATCCAATACAGGGACTGGAACGCTGGGGCAGTACTTC

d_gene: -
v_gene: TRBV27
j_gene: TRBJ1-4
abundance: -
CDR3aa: CASSLLGGLNEKLFF
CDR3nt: TGTGCCAGCAGTTTATTGGGGGGCCTAAATGAAAAACTGTTTTTT

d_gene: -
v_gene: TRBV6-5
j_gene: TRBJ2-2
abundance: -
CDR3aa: CASSYMEELFF
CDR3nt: TGTGCCAGCAGTTACATGGAGGAGCTGTTTTTT

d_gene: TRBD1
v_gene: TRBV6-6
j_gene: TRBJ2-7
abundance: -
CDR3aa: CASTDRGLSSSYEQYF
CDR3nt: TGTGCCAGCACGGACAGGGGACTCTCTTCCTCCTACGAGCAGTACTTC

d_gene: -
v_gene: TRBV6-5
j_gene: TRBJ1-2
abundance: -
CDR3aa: CASSSYNRAFDGYTF
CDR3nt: TGTGCCAGCAGTTCTTATAACAGGGCCTTCGATGGCTACACCTTC

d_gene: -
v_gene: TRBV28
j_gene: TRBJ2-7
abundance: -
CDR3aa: CASSLFEGGEQYF
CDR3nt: TGTGCCAGCAGTTTATTCGAGGGCGGCGAGCAGTACTTC

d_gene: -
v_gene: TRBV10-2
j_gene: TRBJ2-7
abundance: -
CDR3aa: CASSVSELTYEQYF
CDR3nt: TGCGCCAGCAGTGTTAGTGAGCTGACCTACGAGCAGTACTTC

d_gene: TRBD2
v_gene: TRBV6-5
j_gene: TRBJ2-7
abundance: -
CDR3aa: CASPATGGTYEQYF
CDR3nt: TGTGCCAGTCCGGCGACGGGGGGAACCTACGAGCAGTACTTC

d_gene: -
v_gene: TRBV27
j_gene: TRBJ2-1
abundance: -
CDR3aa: CASSLSMRNEQFF
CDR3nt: TGTGCCAGCAGTTTATCGATGCGCAATGAGCAGTTCTTC

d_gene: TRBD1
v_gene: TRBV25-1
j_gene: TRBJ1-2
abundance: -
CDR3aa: CASSATGGRLWGYTF
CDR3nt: TGTGCCAGCAGTGCGACAGGGGGCAGACTATGGGGCTACACCTTC

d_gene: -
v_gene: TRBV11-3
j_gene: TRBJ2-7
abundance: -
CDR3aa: CASSLDSSYEQYF
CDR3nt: TGTGCCAGCAGCTTGGACTCCTCCTACGAGCAGTACTTC

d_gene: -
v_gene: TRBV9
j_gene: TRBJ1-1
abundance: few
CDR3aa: CASSVWENTEAFF
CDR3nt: TGTGCCAGCAGCGTTTGGGAGAACACTGAAGCTTTCTTT

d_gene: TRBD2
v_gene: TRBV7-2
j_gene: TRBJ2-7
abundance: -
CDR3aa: CASSLSGSDTYEQYF
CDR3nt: TGTGCCAGCAGCCTAAGCGGGAGTGACACCTACGAGCAGTACTTC

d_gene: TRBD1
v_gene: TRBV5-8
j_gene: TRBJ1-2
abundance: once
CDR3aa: CASSRQGAGVGYTF
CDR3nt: TGTGCCAGCAGCCGCCAGGGGGCGGGGGTTGGCTACACCTTC

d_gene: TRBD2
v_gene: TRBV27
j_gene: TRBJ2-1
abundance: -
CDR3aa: CASDEGGSSYNEQFF
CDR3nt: TGTGCCAGCGACGAGGGAGGGAGCTCCTACAATGAGCAGTTCTTC

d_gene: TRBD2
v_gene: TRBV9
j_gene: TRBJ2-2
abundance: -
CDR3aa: CASSVRTSGPNTGELFF
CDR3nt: TGTGCCAGCAGCGTGAGGACTAGCGGGCCTAACACCGGGGAGCTGTTTTTT

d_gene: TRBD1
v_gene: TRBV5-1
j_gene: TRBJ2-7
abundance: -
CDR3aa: CASSLVRGSNEQYF
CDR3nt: TGCGCCAGCAGCTTGGTCAGGGGGTCCAACGAGCAGTACTTC

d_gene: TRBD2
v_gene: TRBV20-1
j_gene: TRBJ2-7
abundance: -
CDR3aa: CSAREAGEQYF
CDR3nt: TGCAGTGCTAGAGAAGCGGGGGAGCAGTACTTC

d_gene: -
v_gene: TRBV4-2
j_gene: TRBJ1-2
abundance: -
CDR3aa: CASSPPGGSGRSNYGYTF
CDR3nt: TGTGCCAGCAGCCCGCCCGGGGGGTCGGGGAGGTCTAACTATGGCTACACCTTC

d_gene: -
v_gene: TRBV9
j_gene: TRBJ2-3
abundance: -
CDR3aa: CASSAAGSQVYTQYF
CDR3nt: TGTGCCAGCAGCGCCGCAGGGAGCCAGGTGTATACGCAGTATTTT

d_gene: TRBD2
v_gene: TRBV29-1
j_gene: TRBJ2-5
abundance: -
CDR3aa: CSVELAGYQETQYF
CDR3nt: TGCAGCGTTGAACTAGCGGGGTACCAAGAGACCCAGTACTTC

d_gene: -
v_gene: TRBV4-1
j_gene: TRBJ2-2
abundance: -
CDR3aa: CASSRVSGELFF
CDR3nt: TGCGCCAGCAGCCGGGTATCCGGGGAGCTGTTTTTT

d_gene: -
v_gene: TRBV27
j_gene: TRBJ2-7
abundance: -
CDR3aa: CASSLLDSYEQYF
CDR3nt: TGTGCCAGCAGCCTCCTGGACAGCTACGAGCAGTACTTC